These 12 T cell receptor beta chains originate from one sample sequenced in a study of T cell changes during pregnancy in multiple sclerosis. Measured with immunoSEQ multiplex PCR; TCRdb has only the in-frame clones, and not every one. Among approximately 89,000 clones listed, about 94% were seen once. The sample in question was peripheral blood, obtained in the third trimester of pregnancy. The receptors derive from a female donor with multiple sclerosis, enrolled in a pregnancy study.

V gene TRBV19 combines with J gene TRBJ1-2, with 7 bases fitting TRBD1. The CDR3 consists of 15 residues. CDR1 is LNHDA, CDR2 SQIVND, per germline (reference sequence). The V segment lost 1 base and the J segment 2 bases; nucleotides outside the gene matches: 4. Here the CDR3 DNA reads TGTGCCAGTAGTATAGGGGGGACAGCGAACTATGGCTACACCTTC. Its protein product is CASSIGGTANYGYTF.

The chain employs TRBV7-8 and TRBJ1-3; 8 bases match TRBD1. The CDR3 is 14 amino acids. The junction had 7 bases not matched to a gene; V was cut back by 5 bases and J by 7 bases. Per the germline V gene, CDR1 is SGHVS and CDR2 is FQNEAQ. The CDR3 is CASSPRTGINTIYF. CDR3 nucleotides: TGTGCCAGCAGCCCGAGGACAGGGATCAACACCATATATTTT.

The chain joins TRBV19 to TRBJ2-7; TRBD1 agrees at 8 bases. The J segment lost 2 bases and the V segment lost 3 bases, leaving 9 bases of the junction unmatched. This CDR3 is built from 16 residues. Germline assignment: CDR1 LNHDA and CDR2 SQIVND (reference sequence). The chain's CDR3 is CASSMVVWGQAYEQYF. CDR3 bases: TGTGCCAGTAGTATGGTAGTGTGGGGACAGGCCTACGAGCAGTACTTC.

The chain carries TRBV11-3 and TRBJ2-3; D may be TRBD2 (7 bases). The CDR3 is made up of 16 amino acids. V was cut by 5 bases and J by 0 bases, with 15 bases left in between. Germline-derived CDR1 and CDR2 are SGHNT and YENEEA. The CDR3 DNA is TGTGCCAGCAGCCGAGGGGGGGTTTCTAGCACAGATACGCAGTATTTT. The encoded protein is CASSRGGVSSTDTQYF.

The V and J genes are TRBV5-5 and TRBJ1-2; 9 bases map to TRBD1. The V segment lost 4 bases and the J segment 5 bases; nucleotides outside the gene matches: 6. CDR3 length: 14 amino acids. Germline V CDR1 and CDR2: SGHKS, YYEKEE (reference sequence). Written as DNA, the CDR3 is TGTGCCAGCAGCCCGGGACAGGGTGGGTATGGCTACACCTTC. Translated, it gives CASSPGQGGYGYTF.

The chain links TRBV4-1 to TRBJ1-5; no firm D call. Germline CDR1 reads MGHRA; CDR2 reads YSYEKL. The V and J ends lost 0 bases and 7 bases respectively, with 7 bases between them. The CDR3 totals 13 residues. As DNA, the CDR3 is TGCGCCAGCAGCCAAGAAGAGGGCCAGCCCCAGCATTTT. Translating gives CASSQEEGQPQHF.

The chain uses TRBV9 and TRBJ1-3; 10 bases line up with TRBD1. The CDR3 has 15 amino acids. The germline CDR1 and CDR2 sequences are SGDLS and YYNGEE. The V and J ends lost 3 bases and 9 bases, in that order; junction bases with no gene match: 9. CDR3 amino acids: CASSDGGQGPGTIYF. The CDR3 DNA follows: TGTGCCAGCAGCGATGGGGGACAGGGGCCCGGCACCATATATTTT.

The chain combines TRBV6-1 with TRBJ2-1, with 7 bases lining up with TRBD1. This CDR3 contains 16 residues. From germline, CDR1 is MNHNS and CDR2 SASEGT. Unmatched junction bases numbered 11, after V lost 4 bases and J lost 5 bases. The DNA for the CDR3 is TGTGCCAGCAGTGGATGGCAGACAGGGTCTAACAATGAGCAGTTCTTC. Translating gives CASSGWQTGSNNEQFF.

The CDR3 nucleotides are TGTGCCAGCAAATTAGGGACAGGCAACTATGGCTACACCTTC. It is translated as CASKLGTGNYGYTF. The chain joins TRBV27 to TRBJ1-2; 8 bases map to TRBD1. The ends lost 7 bases at V and 2 bases at J; junction bases unmatched: 6. The CDR3 is 14 residues long. The germline gives CDR1 MNHEY, CDR2 SMNVEV (reference sequence).

The V gene is TRBV19, the J gene TRBJ2-7, with TRBD2 matching over 7 bases. The CDR3 covers 14 residues. Germline V gene data show CDR1 as LNHDA and CDR2 as SQIVND (reference sequence). V trimming: 1 base; J trimming: 2 bases; junction bases outside the gene matches: 2. The CDR3 DNA follows: TGTGCCAGTAGTATAGTCGGGGGGACCTACGAGCAGTACTTC. Encoded protein: CASSIVGGTYEQYF.

V gene TRBV27 combines with J gene TRBJ2-1, with 11 positions matching TRBD2. The CDR3 covers 16 residues. V lost 5 bases to trimming and J lost 8 bases; unmatched junction nucleotides: 11. CDR1 is MNHEY and CDR2 is SMNVEV in the germline V gene (reference sequence). In nucleotides, the CDR3 is TGTGCCAGCAGTCCCCCGATAGCGGGGGGGCCCTATGAGCAGTTCTTC. Translation: CASSPPIAGGPYEQFF.

This clone was counted a few times. This chain joins TRBV5-6 and TRBJ2-5; tentative D call: TRBD2 (7 bases). The CDR3 length is 17 residues. V lost 2 bases to trimming and J lost 5 bases, with 22 bases between them. Germline CDR1 reads SGHDT; CDR2 reads YYEEEE. In DNA, the CDR3 is TGTGCCAGCAGCTTATATTCGGGGGGCAGGGGACGGGAGACCCAGTACTTC. This translates into CASSLYSGGRGRETQYF.